This T cell receptor beta chain was captured in a study of post-analysis software for immune sequencing data. This clonotype was detected only a few times. Its antigen is still unknown. Included in the TCR beta cDNA libraries were unique molecular identifiers. TCRdb recomputed calls from the PCR reads with MiXCR, one row per CDR3 protein. The sample has 450,000 to 700,000 distinct CDR3 sequences, about 44% seen once; the top ten hold over 1.5%. Study-level findings and limits: When the samples were clustered directly with F measure, those that had been prepared in the same batch showed strong co-clustering. People with multiple sclerosis had a significantly lower normalized Chao1 diversity than controls did. With TRBV5-6, TRBV5-1 and TRBV20-1 included, about five TRBV segments were more frequent in patients than in controls.

CDR1 and CDR2 from the germline V gene are LGHDT and YNNKEL (reference sequence). The V and J ends lost 3 bases and 5 bases, in that order; junction bases with no gene match: 2. This CDR3 has 14 amino acids. The rearrangement links TRBV3-1 to TRBJ2-1, with TRBD2 matching 9 bases. The specimen was blood. This sequence originates from a girl aged 10 to 17 with multiple sclerosis. The CDR3 region has the DNA TGTGCCAGCAGCCAGCTAGCGGGGAACAATGAGCAGTTCTTC. Translation gives CASSQLAGNNEQFF.